These T cell receptor beta chains were read from a single sample in a study of siplizumab effects on memory and regulatory T cells. The data were produced by immunoSEQ multiplex PCR, yet TCRdb's version contains in-frame clones alone and is incomplete. Of 100,000 or so clones in the sample, 91% were seen once. The source material was CD4+ T cells sorted from blood. The source of these receptors is a human donor in good health. CDR3s include the opening cysteine and the closing phenylalanine or tryptophan. Fields, in order: V gene, J gene, CDR3 protein.

v_gene: TRBV19; j_gene: TRBJ2-1; CDR3aa: CASSIGWRGGNEQFF
v_gene: TRBV18; j_gene: TRBJ1-5; CDR3aa: CASSPSREGNQPQHF
v_gene: TRBV5-4; j_gene: TRBJ2-7; CDR3aa: CASSFNYEQYF
v_gene: TRBV28; j_gene: TRBJ1-1; CDR3aa: CASTTGTPEAFF
v_gene: TRBV29-1; j_gene: TRBJ1-2; CDR3aa: CSAGTGGRPNYGYTF
v_gene: TRBV28; j_gene: TRBJ2-7; CDR3aa: CASSNHYEQYF
v_gene: TRBV19; j_gene: TRBJ2-7; CDR3aa: CASSIYEQYF
v_gene: TRBV2; j_gene: TRBJ1-4; CDR3aa: CASSEGQGQGEKLFF
v_gene: TRBV6-6; j_gene: TRBJ1-2; CDR3aa: CASSEDNAGGYTF
v_gene: TRBV7-9; j_gene: TRBJ2-3; CDR3aa: CASSSGLYTQYF
v_gene: TRBV23-1; j_gene: TRBJ2-7; CDR3aa: CASSQSRKKHRANEQYF
v_gene: TRBV28; j_gene: TRBJ2-1; CDR3aa: CASTQGGETSGNNEQFF
v_gene: TRBV30; j_gene: TRBJ2-2; CDR3aa: CAWILGQANTGELFF
v_gene: TRBV14; j_gene: TRBJ2-6; CDR3aa: CASSARQGAIGANVLTF
v_gene: TRBV19; j_gene: TRBJ2-3; CDR3aa: CASSRSGGRRGANTQYF
v_gene: TRBV30; j_gene: TRBJ1-2; CDR3aa: CAWILRGRRGGYTF
v_gene: TRBV6-6; j_gene: TRBJ1-6; CDR3aa: CASSHAVGRANSPLHF
v_gene: TRBV28; j_gene: TRBJ2-5; CDR3aa: CATSRGKGTEETQYF
v_gene: TRBV19; j_gene: TRBJ1-4; CDR3aa: CASSIAAGTGFEKLFF
v_gene: TRBV9; j_gene: TRBJ1-2; CDR3aa: CASSIQGTNYGYTF
v_gene: TRBV30; j_gene: TRBJ2-5; CDR3aa: CASTAGELAGAHLRETQYF
v_gene: TRBV29-1; j_gene: TRBJ2-5; CDR3aa: CSVVADVETQYF
v_gene: TRBV30; j_gene: TRBJ2-2; CDR3aa: CAWRQGSYTGELFF
v_gene: TRBV14; j_gene: TRBJ2-7; CDR3aa: CASRGFSSYEQYF
v_gene: TRBV19; j_gene: TRBJ2-5; CDR3aa: CASSMDSSQETQYF
v_gene: TRBV6-6; j_gene: TRBJ1-6; CDR3aa: CASSYGRSSYNSPLHF
v_gene: TRBV10-3; j_gene: TRBJ1-1; CDR3aa: CAISESVGEGLNTEAFF
v_gene: TRBV6-5; j_gene: TRBJ1-4; CDR3aa: CASSPEDNTEKLFF
v_gene: TRBV5-4; j_gene: TRBJ1-1; CDR3aa: CASSLSQGTAEAFF
v_gene: TRBV11-3; j_gene: TRBJ1-1; CDR3aa: CASSLRENTEAFF
v_gene: TRBV19; j_gene: TRBJ1-1; CDR3aa: CASSAIQGNTEAFF
v_gene: TRBV7-9; j_gene: TRBJ1-1; CDR3aa: CASSLSLGANTEAFF
v_gene: TRBV9; j_gene: TRBJ1-2; CDR3aa: CASSVEGTATKGGYTF
v_gene: TRBV19; j_gene: TRBJ1-2; CDR3aa: CASTDIGTIKYGYTF
v_gene: TRBV28; j_gene: TRBJ1-2; CDR3aa: CASSFPRGRGYGYTF
v_gene: TRBV6-1; j_gene: TRBJ1-5; CDR3aa: CASSEDHSRSQPQHF
v_gene: TRBV6-5; j_gene: TRBJ1-2; CDR3aa: CASSYLLGPIYGYTF
v_gene: TRBV18; j_gene: TRBJ2-7; CDR3aa: CASSPSKQGYEQYF
v_gene: TRBV7-6; j_gene: TRBJ2-3; CDR3aa: CASSLGGTSATGDTQYF
v_gene: TRBV2; j_gene: TRBJ1-5; CDR3aa: CASSTTAVGQPQHF
v_gene: TRBV2; j_gene: TRBJ2-2; CDR3aa: CASSLRNGGPNTGELFF
v_gene: TRBV7-2; j_gene: TRBJ1-6; CDR3aa: CASSLEVSSLGSPLHF